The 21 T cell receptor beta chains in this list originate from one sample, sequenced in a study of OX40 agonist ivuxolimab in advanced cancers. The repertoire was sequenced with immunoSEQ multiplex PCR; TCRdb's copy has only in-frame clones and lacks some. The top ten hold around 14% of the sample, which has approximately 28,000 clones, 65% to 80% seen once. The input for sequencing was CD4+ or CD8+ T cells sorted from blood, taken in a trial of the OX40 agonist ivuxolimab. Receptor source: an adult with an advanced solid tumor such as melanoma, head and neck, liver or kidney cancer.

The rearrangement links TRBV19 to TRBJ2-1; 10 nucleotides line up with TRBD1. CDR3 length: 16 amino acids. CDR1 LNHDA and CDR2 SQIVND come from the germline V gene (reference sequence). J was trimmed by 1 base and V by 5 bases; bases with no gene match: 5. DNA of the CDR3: TGTGCCAGTAGTCTCAGACAGGGGGCTTCCTACAATGAGCAGTTCTTC. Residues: CASSLRQGASYNEQFF.

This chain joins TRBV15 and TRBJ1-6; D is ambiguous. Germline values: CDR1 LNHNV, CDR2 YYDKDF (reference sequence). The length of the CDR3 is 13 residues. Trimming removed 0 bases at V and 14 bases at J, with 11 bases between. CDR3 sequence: CATSRDRGGTLHF. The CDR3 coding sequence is TGTGCCACCAGCAGAGATCGTGGAGGAACCCTCCACTTT.

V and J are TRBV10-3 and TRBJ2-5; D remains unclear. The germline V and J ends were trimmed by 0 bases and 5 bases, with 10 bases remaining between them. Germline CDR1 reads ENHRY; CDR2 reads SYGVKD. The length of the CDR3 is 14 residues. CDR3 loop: CAISESGVRETQYF. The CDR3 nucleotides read TGTGCCATCAGTGAGTCTGGGGTCAGGGAGACCCAGTACTTC.

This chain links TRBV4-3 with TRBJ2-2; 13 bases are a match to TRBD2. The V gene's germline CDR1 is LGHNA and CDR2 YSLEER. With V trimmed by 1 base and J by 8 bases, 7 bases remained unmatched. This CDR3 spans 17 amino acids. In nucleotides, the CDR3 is TGCGCCAGCAGCCAAGGTATGACTAGCGGGGGGCCTGGGGAGCTGTTTTTT. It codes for CASSQGMTSGGPGELFF.

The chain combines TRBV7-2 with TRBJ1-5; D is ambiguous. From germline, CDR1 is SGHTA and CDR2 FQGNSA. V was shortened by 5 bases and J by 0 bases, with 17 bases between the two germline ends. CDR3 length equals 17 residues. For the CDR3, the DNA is TGTGCCAGCAGCCTACGCTCAAAGGGCGGTAGCAATCAGCCCCAGCATTTT. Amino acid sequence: CASSLRSKGGSNQPQHF. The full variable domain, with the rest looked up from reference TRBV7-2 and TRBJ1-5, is GAGVSQSPSNKVTEKGKDVELRCDPISGHTALYWYRQSLGQGLEFLIYFQGNSAPDKSGLPSDRFSAERTGGSVSTLTIQRTQQEDSAVYLCASSLRSKGGSNQPQHFGDGTRLSIL.

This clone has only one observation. CDR3 amino acids: CASKSPGQGRGELFF. In nucleotides, the CDR3 is TGCGCCAGCAAGTCTCCGGGACAGGGGCGTGGGGAGCTGTTTTTT. The chain is built from TRBV5-1 and TRBJ2-2; 10 bases match TRBD1. CDR3 length: 15 residues. Germline assignment: CDR1 SGHRS and CDR2 YFSETQ. The trim removed 6 bases at V and 8 bases at J, leaving 10 bases unmatched.

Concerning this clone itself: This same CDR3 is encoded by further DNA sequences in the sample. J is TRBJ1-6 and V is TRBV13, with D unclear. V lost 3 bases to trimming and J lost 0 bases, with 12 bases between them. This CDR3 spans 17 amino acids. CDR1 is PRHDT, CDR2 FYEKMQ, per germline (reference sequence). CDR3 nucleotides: TGTGCCAGCAGCTTGGGTCCGGGGAGCTCCTATAATTCACCCCTCCACTTT. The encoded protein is CASSLGPGSSYNSPLHF.

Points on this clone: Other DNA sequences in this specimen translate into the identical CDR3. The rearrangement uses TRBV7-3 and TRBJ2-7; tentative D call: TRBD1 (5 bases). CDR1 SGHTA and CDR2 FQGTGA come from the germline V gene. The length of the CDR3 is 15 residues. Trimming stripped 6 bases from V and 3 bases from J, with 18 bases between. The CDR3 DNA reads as TGTGCCAGCAGGGGGCCGTTCGACCACGACTACGAGCAGTACTTC. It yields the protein CASRGPFDHDYEQYF.

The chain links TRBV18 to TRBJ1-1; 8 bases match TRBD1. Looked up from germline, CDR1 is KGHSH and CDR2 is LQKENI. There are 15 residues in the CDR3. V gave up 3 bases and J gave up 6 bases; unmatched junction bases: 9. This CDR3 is CASSPTPQGASEAFF. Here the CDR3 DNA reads TGTGCCAGCTCACCCACGCCCCAGGGGGCATCTGAAGCTTTCTTT.

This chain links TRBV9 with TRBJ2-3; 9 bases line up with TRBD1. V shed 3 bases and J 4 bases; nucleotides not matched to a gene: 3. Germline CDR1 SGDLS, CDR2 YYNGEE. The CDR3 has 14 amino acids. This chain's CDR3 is CASSAQGAADTQYF. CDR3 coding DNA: TGTGCCAGCAGCGCACAGGGGGCGGCAGATACGCAGTATTTT. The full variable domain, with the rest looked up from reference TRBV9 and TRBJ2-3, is DSGVTQTPKHLITATGQRVTLRCSPRSGDLSVYWYQQSLDQGLQFLIQYYNGEERAKGNILERFSAQQFPDLHSELNLSSLELGDSALYFCASSAQGAADTQYFGPGTRLTVL.

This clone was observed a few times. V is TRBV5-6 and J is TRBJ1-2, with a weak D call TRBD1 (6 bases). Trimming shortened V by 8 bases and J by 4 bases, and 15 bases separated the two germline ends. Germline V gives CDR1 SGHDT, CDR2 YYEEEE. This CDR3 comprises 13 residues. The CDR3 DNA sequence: TGTGCCAGTAACCCACAGGGAGTCTATGGCTACACCTTC. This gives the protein CASNPQGVYGYTF.

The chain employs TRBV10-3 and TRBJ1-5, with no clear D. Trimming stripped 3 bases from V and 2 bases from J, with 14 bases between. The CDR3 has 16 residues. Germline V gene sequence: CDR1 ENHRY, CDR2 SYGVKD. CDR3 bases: TGTGCCATCAGTGAAGGGAGAGGGATTCGCAATCAGCCCCAGCATTTT. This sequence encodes CAISEGRGIRNQPQHF.

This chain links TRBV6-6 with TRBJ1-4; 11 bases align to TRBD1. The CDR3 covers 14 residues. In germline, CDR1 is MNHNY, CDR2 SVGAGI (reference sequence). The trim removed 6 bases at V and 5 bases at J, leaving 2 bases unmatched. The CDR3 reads CASRRDRGNEKLFF. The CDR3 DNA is TGTGCCAGCAGAAGGGACAGGGGGAATGAAAAACTGTTTTTT.

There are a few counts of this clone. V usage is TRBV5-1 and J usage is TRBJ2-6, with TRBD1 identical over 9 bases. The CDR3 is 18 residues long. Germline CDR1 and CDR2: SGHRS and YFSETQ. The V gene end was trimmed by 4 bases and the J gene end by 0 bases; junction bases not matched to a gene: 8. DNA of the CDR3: TGCGCCAGCAGCCTCAGATCGACAGGGGGCTCTGGGGCCAACGTCCTGACTTTC. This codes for CASSLRSTGGSGANVLTF.

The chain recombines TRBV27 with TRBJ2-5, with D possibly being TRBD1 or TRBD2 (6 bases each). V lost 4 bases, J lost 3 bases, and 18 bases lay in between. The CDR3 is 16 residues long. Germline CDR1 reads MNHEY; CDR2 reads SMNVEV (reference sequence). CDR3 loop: CASSSLLHGGKETQYF. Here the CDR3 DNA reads TGTGCCAGCAGTTCCCTCCTACACGGGGGCAAAGAGACCCAGTACTTC.

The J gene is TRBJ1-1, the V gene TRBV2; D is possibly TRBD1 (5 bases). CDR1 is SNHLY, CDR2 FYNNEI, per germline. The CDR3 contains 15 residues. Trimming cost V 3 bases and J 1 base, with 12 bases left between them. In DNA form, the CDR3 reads TGTGCCAGCAGTGATGAGGGGAACCCGAACACTGAAGCTTTCTTT. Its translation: CASSDEGNPNTEAFF.

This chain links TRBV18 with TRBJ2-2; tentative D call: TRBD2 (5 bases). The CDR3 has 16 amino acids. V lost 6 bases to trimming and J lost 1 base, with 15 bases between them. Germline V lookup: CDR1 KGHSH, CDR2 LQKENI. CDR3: CASSKTLEGNTGELFF. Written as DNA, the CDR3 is TGTGCCAGCTCCAAAACCCTCGAGGGGAACACCGGGGAGCTGTTTTTT.

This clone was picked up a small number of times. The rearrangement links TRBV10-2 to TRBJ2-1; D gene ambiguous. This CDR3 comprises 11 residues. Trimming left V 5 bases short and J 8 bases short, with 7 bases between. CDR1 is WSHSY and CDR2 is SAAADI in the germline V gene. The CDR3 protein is CASSPLDEQFF. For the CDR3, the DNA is TGCGCCAGCAGTCCCCTAGATGAGCAGTTCTTC.

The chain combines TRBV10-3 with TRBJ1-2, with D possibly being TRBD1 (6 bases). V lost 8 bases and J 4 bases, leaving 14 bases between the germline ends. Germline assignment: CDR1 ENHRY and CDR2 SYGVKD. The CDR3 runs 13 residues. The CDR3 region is CAIGGAGAYGYTF. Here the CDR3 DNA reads TGTGCCATCGGGGGGGCGGGAGCCTATGGCTACACCTTC.

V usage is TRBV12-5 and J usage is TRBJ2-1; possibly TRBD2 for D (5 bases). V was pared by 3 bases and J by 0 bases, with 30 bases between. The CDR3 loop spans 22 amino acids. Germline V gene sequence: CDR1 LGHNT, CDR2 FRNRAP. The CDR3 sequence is CASGFRPIYIGLGKSSYNEQFF. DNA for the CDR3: TGTGCTAGTGGTTTCCGGCCTATCTACATCGGACTCGGGAAGAGCTCCTACAATGAGCAGTTCTTC.

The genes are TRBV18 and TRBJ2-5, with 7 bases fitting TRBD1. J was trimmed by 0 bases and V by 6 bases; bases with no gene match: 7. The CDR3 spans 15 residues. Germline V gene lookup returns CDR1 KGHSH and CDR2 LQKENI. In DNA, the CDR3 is TGTGCCAGCTCCACGGGACAGACGTACCAAGAGACCCAGTACTTC. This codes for CASSTGQTYQETQYF.